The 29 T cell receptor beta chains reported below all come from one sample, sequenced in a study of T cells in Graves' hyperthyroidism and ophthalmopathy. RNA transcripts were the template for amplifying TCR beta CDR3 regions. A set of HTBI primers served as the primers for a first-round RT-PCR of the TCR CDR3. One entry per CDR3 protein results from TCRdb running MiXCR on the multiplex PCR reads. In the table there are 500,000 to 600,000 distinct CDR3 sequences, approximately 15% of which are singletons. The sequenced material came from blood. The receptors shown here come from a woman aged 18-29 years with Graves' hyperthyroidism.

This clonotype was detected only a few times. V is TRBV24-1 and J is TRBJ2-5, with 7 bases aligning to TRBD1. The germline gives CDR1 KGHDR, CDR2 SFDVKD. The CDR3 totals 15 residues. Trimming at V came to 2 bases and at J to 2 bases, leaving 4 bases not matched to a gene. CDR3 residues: CATSDWDSKQETQYF. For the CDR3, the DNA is TGTGCCACCAGTGATTGGGACAGCAAACAAGAGACCCAGTACTTC.

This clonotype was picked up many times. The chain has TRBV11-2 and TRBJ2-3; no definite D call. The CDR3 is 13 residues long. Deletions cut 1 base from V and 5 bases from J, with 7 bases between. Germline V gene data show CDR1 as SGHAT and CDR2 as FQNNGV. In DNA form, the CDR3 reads TGTGCCAGCAGCTTAGGCCCCGAAGATACGCAGTATTTT. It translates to CASSLGPEDTQYF. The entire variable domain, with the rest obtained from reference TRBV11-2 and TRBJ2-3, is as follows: EAGVAQSPRYKIIEKRQSVAFWCNPISGHATLYWYQQILGQGPKLLIQFQNNGVVDDSQLPKDRFSAERLKGVDSTLKIQPAKLEDSAVYLCASSLGPEDTQYFGPGTRLTVL.

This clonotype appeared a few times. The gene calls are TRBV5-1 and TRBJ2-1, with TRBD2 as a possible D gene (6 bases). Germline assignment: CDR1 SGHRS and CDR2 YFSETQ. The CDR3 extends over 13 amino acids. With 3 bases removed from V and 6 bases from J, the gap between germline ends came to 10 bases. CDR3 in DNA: TGCGCCAGCAGCTGGGGGGACTTCAATGAGCAGTTCTTC. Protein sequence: CASSWGDFNEQFF.

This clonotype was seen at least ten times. The CDR3 reads CASSPHGQDTEAFF. CDR3 nucleotide sequence: TGTGCCAGCAGTCCCCACGGACAGGACACTGAAGCTTTCTTT. V is TRBV12-3 or TRBV12-4 and J is TRBJ1-1, with TRBD1 identical over 7 bases. The CDR3 has 14 residues. Trimming at V came to 5 bases and at J to 3 bases, leaving 6 bases not matched to a gene.

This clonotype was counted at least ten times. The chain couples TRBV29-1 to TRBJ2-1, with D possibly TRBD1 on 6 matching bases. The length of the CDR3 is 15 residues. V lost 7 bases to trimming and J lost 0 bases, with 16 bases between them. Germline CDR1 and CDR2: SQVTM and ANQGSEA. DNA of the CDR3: TGCAGCGCGCTGGCCGGGACACTCTCCTACAATGAGCAGTTCTTC. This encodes CSALAGTLSYNEQFF.

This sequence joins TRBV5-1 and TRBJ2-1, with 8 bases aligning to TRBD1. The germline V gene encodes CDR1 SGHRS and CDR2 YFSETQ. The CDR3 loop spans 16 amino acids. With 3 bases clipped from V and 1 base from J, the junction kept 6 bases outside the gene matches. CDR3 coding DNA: TGCGCCAGCAGCTCAGGGGGCCCACTTTCCTACAATGAGCAGTTCTTC. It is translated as CASSSGGPLSYNEQFF.

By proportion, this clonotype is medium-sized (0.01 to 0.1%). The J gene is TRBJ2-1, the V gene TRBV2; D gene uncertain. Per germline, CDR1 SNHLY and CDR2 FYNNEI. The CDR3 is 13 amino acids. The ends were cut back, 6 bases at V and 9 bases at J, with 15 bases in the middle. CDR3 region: CASSKGIKGEQFF. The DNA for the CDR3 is TGTGCCAGCAGCAAAGGGATTAAGGGTGAGCAGTTCTTC.

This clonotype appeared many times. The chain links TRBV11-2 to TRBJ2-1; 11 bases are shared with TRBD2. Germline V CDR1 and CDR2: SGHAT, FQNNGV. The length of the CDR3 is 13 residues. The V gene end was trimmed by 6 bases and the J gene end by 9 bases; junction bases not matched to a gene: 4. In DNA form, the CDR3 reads TGTGCCAGCAGTACTAGCGGGAGTGGTGAGCAGTTCTTC. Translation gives CASSTSGSGEQFF. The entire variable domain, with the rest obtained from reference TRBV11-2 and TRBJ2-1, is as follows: EAGVAQSPRYKIIEKRQSVAFWCNPISGHATLYWYQQILGQGPKLLIQFQNNGVVDDSQLPKDRFSAERLKGVDSTLKIQPAKLEDSAVYLCASSTSGSGEQFFGPGTRLTVL.

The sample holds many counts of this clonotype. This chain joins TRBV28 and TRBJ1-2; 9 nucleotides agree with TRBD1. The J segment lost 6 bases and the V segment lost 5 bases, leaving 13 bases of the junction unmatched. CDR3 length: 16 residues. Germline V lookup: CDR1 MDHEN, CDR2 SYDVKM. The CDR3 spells CASSPNKAGTGHGYTF. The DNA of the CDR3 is TGTGCCAGCAGTCCGAATAAAGCCGGGACAGGGCATGGCTACACCTTC.

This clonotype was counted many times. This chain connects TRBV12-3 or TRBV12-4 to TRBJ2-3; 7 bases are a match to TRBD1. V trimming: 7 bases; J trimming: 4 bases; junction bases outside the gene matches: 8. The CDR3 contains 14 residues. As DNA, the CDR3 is TGTGCCAGCACCCAGACAGGGACCGCAGATACGCAGTATTTT. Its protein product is CASTQTGTADTQYF.

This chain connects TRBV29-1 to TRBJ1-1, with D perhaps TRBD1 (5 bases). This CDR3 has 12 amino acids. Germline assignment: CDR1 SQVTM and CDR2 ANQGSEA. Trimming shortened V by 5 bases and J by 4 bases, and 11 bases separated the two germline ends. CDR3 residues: CSVSQGGTEAFF. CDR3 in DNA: TGCAGCGTTTCTCAGGGAGGCACTGAAGCTTTCTTT.

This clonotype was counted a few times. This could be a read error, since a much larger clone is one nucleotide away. Here the CDR3 DNA reads TGTGCCAGCAGCCGATCGACGCTGGGGGGTGAGCAGTTCTTC. Its translation: CASSRSTLGGEQFF. This sequence joins TRBV7-9 and TRBJ2-1; TRBD2 is a possible D gene (6 bases). Trimming took 5 bases from V and 9 from J, leaving 17 bases between them. The CDR3 contains 14 residues. Germline-derived CDR1 and CDR2 are SEHNR and FQNEAQ (reference sequence).

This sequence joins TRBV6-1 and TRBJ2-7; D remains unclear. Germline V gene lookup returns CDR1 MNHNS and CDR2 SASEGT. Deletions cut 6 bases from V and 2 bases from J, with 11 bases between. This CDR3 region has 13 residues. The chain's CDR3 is CASSPTYTYEQYF. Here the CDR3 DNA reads TGTGCCAGCAGCCCGACATACACCTACGAGCAGTACTTC.

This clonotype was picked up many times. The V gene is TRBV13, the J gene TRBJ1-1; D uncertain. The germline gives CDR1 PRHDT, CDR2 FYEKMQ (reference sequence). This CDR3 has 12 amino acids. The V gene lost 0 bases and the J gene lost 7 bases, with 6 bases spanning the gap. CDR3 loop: CASSLGKGEAFF. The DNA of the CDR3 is TGTGCCAGCAGCTTAGGCAAGGGTGAAGCTTTCTTT. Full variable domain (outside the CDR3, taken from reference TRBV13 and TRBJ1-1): AAGVIQSPRHLIKEKRETATLKCYPIPRHDTVYWYQQGPGQDPQFLISFYEKMQSDKGSIPDRFSAQQFSDYHSELNMSSLELGDSALYFCASSLGKGEAFFGQGTRLTVV.

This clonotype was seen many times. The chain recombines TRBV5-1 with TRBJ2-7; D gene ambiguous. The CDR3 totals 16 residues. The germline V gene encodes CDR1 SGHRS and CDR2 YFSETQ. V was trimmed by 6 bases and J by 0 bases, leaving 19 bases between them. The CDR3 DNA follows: TGCGCCAGCAAATTCTCTTCCGTCATAGACTCCTACGAGCAGTACTTC. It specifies CASKFSSVIDSYEQYF.

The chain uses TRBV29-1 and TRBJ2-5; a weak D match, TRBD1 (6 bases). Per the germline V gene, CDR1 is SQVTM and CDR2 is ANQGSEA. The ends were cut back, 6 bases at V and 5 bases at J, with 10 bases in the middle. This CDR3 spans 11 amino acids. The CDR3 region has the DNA TGCAGCGTAACAGGGTGGGAGACCCAGTACTTC. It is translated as CSVTGWETQYF.

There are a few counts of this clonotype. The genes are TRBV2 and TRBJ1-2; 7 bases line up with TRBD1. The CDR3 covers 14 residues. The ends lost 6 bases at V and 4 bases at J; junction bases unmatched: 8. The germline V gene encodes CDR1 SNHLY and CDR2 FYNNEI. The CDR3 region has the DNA TGTGCCAGCAGGCCGACAGGGAGAATCTATGGCTACACCTTC. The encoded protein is CASRPTGRIYGYTF.

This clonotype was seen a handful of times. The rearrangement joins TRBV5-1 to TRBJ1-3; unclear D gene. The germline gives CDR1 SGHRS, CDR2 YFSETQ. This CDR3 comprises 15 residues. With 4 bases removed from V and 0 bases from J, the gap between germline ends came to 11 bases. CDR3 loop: CASSPTSSSGNTIYF. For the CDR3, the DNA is TGCGCCAGCAGCCCCACGTCCTCCTCTGGAAACACCATATATTTT.

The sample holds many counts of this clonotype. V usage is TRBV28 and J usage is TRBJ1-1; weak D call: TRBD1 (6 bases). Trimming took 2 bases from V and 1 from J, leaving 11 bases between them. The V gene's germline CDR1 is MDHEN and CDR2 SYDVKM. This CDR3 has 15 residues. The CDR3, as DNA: TGTGCCAGCAGTTTAGTATGGGGGGCGAACACTGAAGCTTTCTTT. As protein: CASSLVWGANTEAFF.

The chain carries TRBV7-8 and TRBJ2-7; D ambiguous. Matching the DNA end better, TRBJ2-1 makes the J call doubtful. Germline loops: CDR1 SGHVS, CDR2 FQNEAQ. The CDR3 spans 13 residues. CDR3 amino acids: CASSSLRSYEQFF. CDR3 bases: TGTGCCAGCAGCTCCCTCCGCAGCTACGAGCAGTTCTTC.

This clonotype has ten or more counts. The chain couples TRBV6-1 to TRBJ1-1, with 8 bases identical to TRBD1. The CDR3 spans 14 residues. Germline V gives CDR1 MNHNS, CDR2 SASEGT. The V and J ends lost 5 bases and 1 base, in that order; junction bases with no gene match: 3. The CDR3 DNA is TGTGCCAGCAGTCCGGGACAGGCGAACACTGAAGCTTTCTTT. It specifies CASSPGQANTEAFF.

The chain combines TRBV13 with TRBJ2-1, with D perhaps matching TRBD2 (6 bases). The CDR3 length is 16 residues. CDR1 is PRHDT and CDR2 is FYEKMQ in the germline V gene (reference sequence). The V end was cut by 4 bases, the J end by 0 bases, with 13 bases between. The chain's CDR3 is CASSSQGGSSYNEQFF. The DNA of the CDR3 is TGTGCCAGCAGCTCCCAGGGAGGTAGCTCCTACAATGAGCAGTTCTTC.

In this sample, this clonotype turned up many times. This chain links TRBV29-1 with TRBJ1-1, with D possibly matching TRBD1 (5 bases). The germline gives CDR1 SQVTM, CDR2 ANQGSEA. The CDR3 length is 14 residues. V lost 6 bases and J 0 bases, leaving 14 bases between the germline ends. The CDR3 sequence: CSVVNRRMNTEAFF. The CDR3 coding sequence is TGCAGCGTCGTGAACAGGAGAATGAACACTGAAGCTTTCTTT.

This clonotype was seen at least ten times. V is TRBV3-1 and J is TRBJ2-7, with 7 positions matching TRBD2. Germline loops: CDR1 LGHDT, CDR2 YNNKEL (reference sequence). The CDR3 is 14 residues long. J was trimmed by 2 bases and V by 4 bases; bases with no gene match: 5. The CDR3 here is CASSPGGDPYEQYF. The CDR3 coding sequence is TGTGCCAGCAGCCCTGGGGGGGACCCCTACGAGCAGTACTTC.

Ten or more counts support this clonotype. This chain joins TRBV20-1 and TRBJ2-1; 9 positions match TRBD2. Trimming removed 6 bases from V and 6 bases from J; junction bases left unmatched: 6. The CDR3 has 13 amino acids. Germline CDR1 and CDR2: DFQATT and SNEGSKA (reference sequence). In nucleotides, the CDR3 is TGCAGTGCAAGACCGACTAGCGGCAATGAGCAGTTCTTC. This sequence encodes CSARPTSGNEQFF.

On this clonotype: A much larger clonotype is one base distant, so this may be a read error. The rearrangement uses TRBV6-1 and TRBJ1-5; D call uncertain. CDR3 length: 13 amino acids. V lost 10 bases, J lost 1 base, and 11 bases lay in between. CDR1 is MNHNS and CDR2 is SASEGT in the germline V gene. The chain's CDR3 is CATMGLSNQPQHF. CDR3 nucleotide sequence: TGTGCCACCATGGGCCTCAGCAATCAGCCCCAGCATTTT.

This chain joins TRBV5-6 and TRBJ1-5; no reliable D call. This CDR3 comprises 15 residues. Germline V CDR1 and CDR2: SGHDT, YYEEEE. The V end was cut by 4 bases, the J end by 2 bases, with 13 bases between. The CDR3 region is CASSPMGSGNQPQHF. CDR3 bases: TGTGCCAGCAGCCCAATGGGGTCTGGCAATCAGCCCCAGCATTTT. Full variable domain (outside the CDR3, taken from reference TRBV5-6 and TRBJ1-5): DAGVTQSPTHLIKTRGQQVTLRCSPKSGHDTVSWYQQALGQGPQFIFQYYEEEERQRGNFPDRFSGHQFPNYSSELNVNALLLGDSALYLCASSPMGSGNQPQHFGDGTRLSIL.

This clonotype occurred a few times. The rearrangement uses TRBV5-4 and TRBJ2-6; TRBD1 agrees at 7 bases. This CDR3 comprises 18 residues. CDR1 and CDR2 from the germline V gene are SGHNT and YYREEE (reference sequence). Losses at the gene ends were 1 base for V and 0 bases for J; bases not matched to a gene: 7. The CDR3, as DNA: TGTGCCAGCAGCTTGCCTGCAGGGACAGACTCTGGGGCCAACGTCCTGACTTTC. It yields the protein CASSLPAGTDSGANVLTF.

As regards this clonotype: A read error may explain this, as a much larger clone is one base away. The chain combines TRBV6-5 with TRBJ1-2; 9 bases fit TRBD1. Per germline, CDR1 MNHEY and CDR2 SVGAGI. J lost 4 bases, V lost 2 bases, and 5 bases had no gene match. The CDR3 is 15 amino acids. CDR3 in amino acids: CASSYEGQGTYGYTF. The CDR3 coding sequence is TGTGCCAGCAGTTACGAGGGACAGGGCACCTATGGCTACACCTTC.